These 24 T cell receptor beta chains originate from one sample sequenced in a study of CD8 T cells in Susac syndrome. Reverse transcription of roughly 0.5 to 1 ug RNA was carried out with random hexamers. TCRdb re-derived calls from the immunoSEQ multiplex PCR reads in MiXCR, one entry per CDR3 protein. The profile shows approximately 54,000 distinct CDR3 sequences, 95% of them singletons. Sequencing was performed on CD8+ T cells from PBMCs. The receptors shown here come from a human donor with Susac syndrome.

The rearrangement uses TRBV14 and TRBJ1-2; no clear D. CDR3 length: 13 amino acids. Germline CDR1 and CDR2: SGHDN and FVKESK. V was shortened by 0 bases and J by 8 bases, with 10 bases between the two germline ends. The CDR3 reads CASSQENRYGYTF. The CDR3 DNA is TGTGCCAGCAGCCAAGAAAACAGATACGGCTACACCTTC.

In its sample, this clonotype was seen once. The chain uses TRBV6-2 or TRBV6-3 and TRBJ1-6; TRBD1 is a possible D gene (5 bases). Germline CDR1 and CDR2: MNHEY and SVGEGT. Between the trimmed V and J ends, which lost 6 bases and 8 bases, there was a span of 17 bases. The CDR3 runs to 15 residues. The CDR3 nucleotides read TGTGCCAGCAGGAGGGACCGAACGAGAGATTCACCCCTCCACTTT. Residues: CASRRDRTRDSPLHF.

The CDR3: CASSPGDQELFF. Written as DNA, the CDR3 is TGTGCCAGCAGCCCCGGGGACCAGGAGCTGTTTTTT. The rearrangement uses TRBV3-1 and TRBJ2-2, with D perhaps assigned TRBD1 or TRBD2 (5 bases each). This CDR3 contains 12 residues. CDR1 and CDR2 from the germline V gene are LGHDT and YNNKEL (reference sequence). Trimming pared 4 bases from V and 10 bases from J, leaving 10 bases between.

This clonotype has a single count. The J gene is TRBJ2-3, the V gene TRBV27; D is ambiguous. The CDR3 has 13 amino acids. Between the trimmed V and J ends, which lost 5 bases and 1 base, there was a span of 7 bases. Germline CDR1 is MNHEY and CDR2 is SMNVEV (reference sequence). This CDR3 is CASSLPGTDTQYF. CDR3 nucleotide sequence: TGTGCCAGCAGTCTCCCCGGCACAGATACGCAGTATTTT.

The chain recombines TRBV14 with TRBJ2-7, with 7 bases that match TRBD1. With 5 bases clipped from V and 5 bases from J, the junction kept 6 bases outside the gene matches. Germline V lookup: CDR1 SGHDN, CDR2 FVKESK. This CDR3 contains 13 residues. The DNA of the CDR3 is TGTGCCAGCAGCGACAGGGACGGCCACGAGCAGTACTTC. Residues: CASSDRDGHEQYF. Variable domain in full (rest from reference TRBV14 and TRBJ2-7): EAGVTQFPSHSVIEKGQTVTLRCDPISGHDNLYWYRRVMGKEIKFLLHFVKESKQDESGMPNNRFLAERTGGTYSTLKVQPAELEDSGVYFCASSDRDGHEQYFGPGTRLTVT.

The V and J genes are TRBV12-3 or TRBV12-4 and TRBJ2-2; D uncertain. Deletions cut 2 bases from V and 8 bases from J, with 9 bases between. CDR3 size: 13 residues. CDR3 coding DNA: TGTGCCAGCAGTTTATCCTTCAGGGGGGAGCTGTTTTTT. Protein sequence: CASSLSFRGELFF.

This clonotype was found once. The CDR3 here is CASSARDSSYEQYF. CDR3 DNA sequence: TGTGCCAGCAGCGCCCGGGACAGCTCCTACGAGCAGTACTTC. The genes are TRBV9 and TRBJ2-7; TRBD1 aligns across 7 bases. The CDR3 runs 14 residues. V dropped 3 bases and J dropped 0; count of bases not matched to a gene: 3. Germline V gives CDR1 SGDLS, CDR2 YYNGEE. The whole variable domain, remainder taken from reference TRBV9 and TRBJ2-7, is DSGVTQTPKHLITATGQRVTLRCSPRSGDLSVYWYQQSLDQGLQFLIQYYNGEERAKGNILERFSAQQFPDLHSELNLSSLELGDSALYFCASSARDSSYEQYFGPGTRLTVT.

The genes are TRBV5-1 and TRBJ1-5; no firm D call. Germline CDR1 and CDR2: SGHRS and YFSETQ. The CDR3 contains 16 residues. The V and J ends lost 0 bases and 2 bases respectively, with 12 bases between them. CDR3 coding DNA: TGCGCCAGCAGCTTGGGGCCCCAGCGGGGCAATCAGCCCCAGCATTTT. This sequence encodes CASSLGPQRGNQPQHF.

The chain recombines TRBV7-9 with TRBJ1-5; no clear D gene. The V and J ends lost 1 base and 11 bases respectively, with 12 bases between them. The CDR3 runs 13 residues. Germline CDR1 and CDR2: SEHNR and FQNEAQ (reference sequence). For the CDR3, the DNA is TGTGCCAGCAGCTTAGGGCCGTATAATTCCCAGCATTTT. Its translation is CASSLGPYNSQHF. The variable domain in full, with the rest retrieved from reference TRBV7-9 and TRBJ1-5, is DTGVSQNPRHKITKRGQNVTFRCDPISEHNRLYWYRQTLGQGPEFLTYFQNEAQLEKSRLLSDRFSAERPKGSFSTLEIQRTEQGDSAMYLCASSLGPYNSQHFGDGTRLSIL.

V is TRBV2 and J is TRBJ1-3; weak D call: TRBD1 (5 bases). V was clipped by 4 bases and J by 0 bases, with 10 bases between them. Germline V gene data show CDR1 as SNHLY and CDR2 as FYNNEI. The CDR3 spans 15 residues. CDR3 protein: CASSVRGASGNTIYF. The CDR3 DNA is TGTGCCAGCAGTGTAAGGGGCGCCTCTGGAAACACCATATATTTT.

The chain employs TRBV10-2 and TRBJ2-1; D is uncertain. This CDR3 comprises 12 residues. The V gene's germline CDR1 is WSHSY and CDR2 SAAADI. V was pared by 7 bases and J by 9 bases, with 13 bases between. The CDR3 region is CASTMSRGEQFF. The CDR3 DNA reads TGCGCCAGCACCATGAGCCGAGGTGAGCAGTTCTTC.

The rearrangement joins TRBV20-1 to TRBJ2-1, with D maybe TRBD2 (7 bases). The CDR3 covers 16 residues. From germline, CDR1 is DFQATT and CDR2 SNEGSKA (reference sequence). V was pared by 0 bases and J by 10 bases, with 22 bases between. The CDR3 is CSARDPAKGGAEEQFF. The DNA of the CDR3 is TGCAGTGCTAGAGACCCCGCGAAGGGGGGGGCCGAGGAGCAGTTCTTC.

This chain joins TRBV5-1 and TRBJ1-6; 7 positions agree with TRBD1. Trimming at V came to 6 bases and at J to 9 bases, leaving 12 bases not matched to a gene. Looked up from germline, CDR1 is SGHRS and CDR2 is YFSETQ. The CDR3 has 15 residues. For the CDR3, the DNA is TGCGCCAGCACGATTGCGGGACAGAGAATTTCACCCCTCCACTTT. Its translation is CASTIAGQRISPLHF.

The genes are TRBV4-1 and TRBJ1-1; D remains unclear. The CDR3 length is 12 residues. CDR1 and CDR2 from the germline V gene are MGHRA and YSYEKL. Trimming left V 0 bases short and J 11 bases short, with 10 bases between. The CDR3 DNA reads TGCGCCAGCAGCCAAGATGCTTGGGTCGCTTTCTTT. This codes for CASSQDAWVAFF.

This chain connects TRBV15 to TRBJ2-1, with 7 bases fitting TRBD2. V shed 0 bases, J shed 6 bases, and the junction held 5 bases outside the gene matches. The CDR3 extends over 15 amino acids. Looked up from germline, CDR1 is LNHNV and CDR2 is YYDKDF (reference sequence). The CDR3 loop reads CATSRDGASGNEQFF. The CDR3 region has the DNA TGTGCCACCAGCAGAGATGGGGCTAGCGGCAATGAGCAGTTCTTC.

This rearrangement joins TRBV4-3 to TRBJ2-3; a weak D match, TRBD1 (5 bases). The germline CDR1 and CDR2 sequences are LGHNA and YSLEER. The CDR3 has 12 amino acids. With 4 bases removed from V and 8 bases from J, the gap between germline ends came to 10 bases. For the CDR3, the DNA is TGCGCCAGCAGCCCCTGGGGCAGTACGCAGTATTTT. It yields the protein CASSPWGSTQYF.

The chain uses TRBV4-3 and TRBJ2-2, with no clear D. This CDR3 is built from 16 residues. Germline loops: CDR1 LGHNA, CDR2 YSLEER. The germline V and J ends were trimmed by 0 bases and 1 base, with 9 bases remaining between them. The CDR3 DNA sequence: TGCGCCAGCAGCCAAGAGTTAATTCGGAACACCGGGGAGCTGTTTTTT. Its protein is CASSQELIRNTGELFF.

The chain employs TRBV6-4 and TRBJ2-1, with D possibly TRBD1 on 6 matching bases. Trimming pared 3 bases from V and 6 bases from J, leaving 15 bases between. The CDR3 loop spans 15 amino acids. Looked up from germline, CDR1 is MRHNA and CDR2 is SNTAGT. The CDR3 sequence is CASSEASGAPNEQFF. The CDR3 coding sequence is TGTGCCAGCAGTGAAGCTTCAGGGGCGCCCAATGAGCAGTTCTTC.

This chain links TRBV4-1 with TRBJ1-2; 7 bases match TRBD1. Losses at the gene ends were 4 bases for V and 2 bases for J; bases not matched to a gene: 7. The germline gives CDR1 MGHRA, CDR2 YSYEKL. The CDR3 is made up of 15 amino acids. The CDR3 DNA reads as TGCGCCAGCAGCCCCCAGCCGGGACAGAACTATGGCTACACCTTC. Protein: CASSPQPGQNYGYTF.

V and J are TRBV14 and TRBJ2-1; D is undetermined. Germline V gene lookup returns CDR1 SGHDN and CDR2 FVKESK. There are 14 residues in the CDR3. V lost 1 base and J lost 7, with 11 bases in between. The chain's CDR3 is CASSQVNSVNEQFF. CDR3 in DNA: TGTGCCAGCAGCCAAGTTAATAGTGTGAATGAGCAGTTCTTC.

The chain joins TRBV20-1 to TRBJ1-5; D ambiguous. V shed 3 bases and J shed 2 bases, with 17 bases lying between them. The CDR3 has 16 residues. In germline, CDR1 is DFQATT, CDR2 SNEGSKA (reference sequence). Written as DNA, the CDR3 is TGCAGTGCTAGGGACCGCACAGAAGGCGGCAATCAGCCCCAGCATTTT. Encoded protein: CSARDRTEGGNQPQHF.

The CDR3 sequence is CSAHSWDRGFTEAFF. The CDR3 region has the DNA TGCAGCGCGCACAGTTGGGACAGGGGATTCACTGAAGCTTTCTTT. This chain connects TRBV29-1 to TRBJ1-1; 10 positions agree with TRBD1. Losses at the gene ends were 7 bases for V and 4 bases for J; bases not matched to a gene: 12. Germline-derived CDR1 and CDR2 are SQVTM and ANQGSEA. The CDR3 covers 15 residues.

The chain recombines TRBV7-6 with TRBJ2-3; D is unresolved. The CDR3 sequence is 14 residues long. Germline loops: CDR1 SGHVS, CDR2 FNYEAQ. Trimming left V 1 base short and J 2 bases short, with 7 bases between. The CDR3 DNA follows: TGTGCCAGCAGCTTAGAAACACTCACAGATACGCAGTATTTT. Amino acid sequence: CASSLETLTDTQYF.

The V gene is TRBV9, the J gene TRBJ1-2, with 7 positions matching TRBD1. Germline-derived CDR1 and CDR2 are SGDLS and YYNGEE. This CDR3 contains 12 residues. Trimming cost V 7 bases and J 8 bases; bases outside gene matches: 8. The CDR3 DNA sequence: TGTGCCAGCGGGGGACAGTCGAGGGGCTACACCTTC. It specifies CASGGQSRGYTF.